The T cell receptor beta chain described here comes from a study of blood T cell repertoires in COVID-19. The CDR3 loop spans 13 amino acids. The germline V gene has CDR1 MNHEY and CDR2 SVGAGI. Trimming left V 5 bases short and J 2 bases short, with 10 bases between. Profiling relied on immunoSEQ multiplex PCR, and the TCRdb table lists in-frame clones only, not all of them. This table has approximately 220,000 clones, around 85% appearing once. Sequencing was done on a sample of peripheral blood. The chain uses TRBV6-5 and TRBJ2-7, with D uncertain. The TCR sequence derives from a woman aged 50 to 60 with acute or convalescent COVID-19. CDR3 DNA: TGTGCCAGCAGTAAGCCGGAGACCTACGAGCAGTACTTC. This translates into CASSKPETYEQYF.